This T cell receptor (beta chain) emerged from a study of T cells after yellow fever vaccination. TCRdb fed the 5' RACE reads into MiXCR, producing one record per CDR3 protein. The sample lists some 300,000 distinct CDR3 sequences, less than 9.5% occurring once. The ends were cut back, 0 bases at V and 1 base at J, with 8 bases in the middle. Germline CDR1 reads SNHLY; CDR2 reads FYNNEI. This CDR3 comprises 15 residues. The chain is built from TRBV2 and TRBJ2-3; D gene ambiguous. The specimen was CD4+ T cells sorted from PBMCs, collected 5 days after the yellow fever booster vaccination. The receptor was derived from a man between 18 and 29 years old who received the YFV17D yellow fever vaccine. The CDR3 reads CASSEALARTDTQYF. The CDR3 DNA is TGTGCCAGCAGTGAAGCGCTTGCTCGCACAGATACGCAGTATTTT. The whole variable domain, remainder taken from reference TRBV2 and TRBJ2-3, is EPEVTQTPSHQVTQMGQEVILRCVPISNHLYFYWYRQILGQKVEFLVSFYNNEISEKSEIFDDQFSVERPDGSNFTLKIRSTKLEDSAMYFCASSEALARTDTQYFGPGTRLTVL.